One and the same sample provided the 17 T cell receptor beta chains below, sequenced in a study of monozygotic twins with cystic fibrosis. Produced via immunoSEQ multiplex PCR; TCRdb's table is partial and in-frame only. Among 15,000 to 20,000 clones listed, around 97% were seen once. Sample: blood. These receptors were obtained from a girl aged 2 to 10 with cystic fibrosis.

The CDR3 sequence: CASSLTNGLAGVYEQYF. Written as DNA, the CDR3 is TGTGCCAGCAGCCTCACAAATGGACTAGCGGGGGTCTACGAGCAGTACTTC. V and J are TRBV9 and TRBJ2-7, with 13 bases fitting TRBD2. The junction had 10 bases not matched to a gene; V was cut back by 4 bases and J by 3 bases. Germline V CDR1 and CDR2: SGDLS, YYNGEE. CDR3 length: 17 residues.

The chain couples TRBV4-1 to TRBJ1-4; D is ambiguous. Germline V gives CDR1 MGHRA, CDR2 YSYEKL. This CDR3 has 11 amino acids. V shed 6 bases and J shed 10 bases, with 9 bases lying between them. The chain's CDR3 is CASRKGGKLFF. Written as DNA, the CDR3 is TGCGCCAGCAGAAAGGGTGGAAAACTGTTTTTT.

V gene TRBV9 combines with J gene TRBJ2-1; the match to TRBD1 covers 8 bases. V shed 3 bases and J 5 bases; nucleotides not matched to a gene: 1. CDR1 is SGDLS and CDR2 is YYNGEE in the germline V gene. CDR3 size: 13 residues. The CDR3 spells CASSGTGHNEQFF. The CDR3 coding sequence is TGTGCCAGCAGCGGGACAGGGCACAATGAGCAGTTCTTC.

The rearrangement joins TRBV19 to TRBJ1-5; 10 bases line up with TRBD1. The CDR3 has 16 residues. With 7 bases clipped from V and 0 bases from J, the junction kept 6 bases outside the gene matches. Per the germline V gene, CDR1 is LNHDA and CDR2 is SQIVND (reference sequence). This chain's CDR3 is CASTWTGGGSNQPQHF. CDR3 bases: TGTGCCAGTACCTGGACAGGGGGAGGTAGCAATCAGCCCCAGCATTTT.

This chain links TRBV21-1 with TRBJ2-5; the D call in the table, TRBD1, was not verified against the DNA. TRBV21-1 corresponds to a pseudogene. This CDR3 is 16 amino acids long. The CDR3 DNA is TGTGCCAGCAGCAAACCGCACTCAGGAAAACAAGAGACCCAGTACTTC. This codes for CASSKPHSGKQETQYF.

The chain uses TRBV7-2 and TRBJ1-1; D is unclear. CDR3 size: 15 residues. V shed 2 bases and J shed 3 bases, with 13 bases lying between them. Germline assignment: CDR1 SGHTA and CDR2 FQGNSA. DNA of the CDR3: TGTGCCAGCAGCTTATTTCGGGGTGGGGACACTGAAGCTTTCTTT. It yields the protein CASSLFRGGDTEAFF.

The genes are TRBV15 and TRBJ1-1, with D unclear. Germline CDR1 and CDR2: LNHNV and YYDKDF (reference sequence). The V end was cut by 8 bases, the J end by 0 bases, with 19 bases between. This CDR3 has 16 amino acids. The CDR3 loop is CATREGNGDLNTEAFF. The CDR3 DNA is TGTGCCACCCGAGAGGGAAACGGCGACCTGAACACTGAAGCTTTCTTT.

This chain connects TRBV28 to TRBJ2-5; D unclear. V shed 2 bases and J shed 5 bases, with 3 bases lying between them. This CDR3 has 11 residues. Germline V gives CDR1 MDHEN, CDR2 SYDVKM. CDR3: CASSLRETQYF. The CDR3 DNA reads TGTGCCAGCAGTTTAAGGGAGACCCAGTACTTC.

In nucleotides, the CDR3 is TGTGCCAGCAGCCACACCAGGAATCAGCCCCAGCATTTT. This translates into CASSHTRNQPQHF. The chain joins TRBV7-8 to TRBJ1-5; unclear D gene. V was trimmed by 5 bases and J by 4 bases, leaving 9 bases between them. The CDR3 spans 13 residues. Germline V gives CDR1 SGHVS, CDR2 FQNEAQ.

The chain recombines TRBV27 with TRBJ2-7; tentatively, D is TRBD1 (6 bases). The V gene lost 3 bases and the J gene lost 0 bases, with 24 bases spanning the gap. This CDR3 is 19 amino acids long. Germline CDR1 and CDR2: MNHEY and SMNVEV (reference sequence). The CDR3 DNA follows: TGTGCCAGCAGTTTGTACGGGCCGCAGAAGGGACACCACTCCTACGAGCAGTACTTC. Residues: CASSLYGPQKGHHSYEQYF.

The rearrangement links TRBV6-6 to TRBJ2-2; D is uncertain. The ends were cut back, 0 bases at V and 6 bases at J, with 11 bases in the middle. CDR3 length equals 15 residues. CDR1 is MNHNY, CDR2 SVGAGI, per germline (reference sequence). CDR3 nucleotide sequence: TGTGCCAGCAGTTACTCCGGGTTTATGTCCGGGGAGCTGTTTTTT. Its protein is CASSYSGFMSGELFF.

This chain joins TRBV18 and TRBJ2-1, with D possibly being TRBD2 (6 bases). Germline CDR1 KGHSH, CDR2 LQKENI. V lost 1 base, J lost 5 bases, and 9 bases lay in between. CDR3 length equals 14 residues. The chain's CDR3 is CASSPRSGDNEQFF. The CDR3, as DNA: TGTGCCAGCTCACCACGGTCGGGGGACAATGAGCAGTTCTTC.

The J gene is TRBJ1-5, the V gene TRBV6-6, with TRBD1 matching 8 bases. The CDR3 runs to 15 residues. The V and J ends lost 7 bases and 1 base, in that order; junction bases with no gene match: 6. The germline gives CDR1 MNHNY, CDR2 SVGAGI (reference sequence). The CDR3 here is CASISGTGSNQPQHF. DNA of the CDR3: TGTGCCAGCATTTCCGGGACAGGAAGCAATCAGCCCCAGCATTTT.

The chain carries TRBV28 and TRBJ1-2, with 8 positions matching TRBD1. Germline assignment: CDR1 MDHEN and CDR2 SYDVKM. The CDR3 contains 14 residues. After removal of 6 bases from V and 8 bases from J, the junction contained 11 bases not matched to a gene. In nucleotides, the CDR3 is TGTGCCAGCAGGGTGACAGGGGTTGTACGCGGCTACACCTTC. The encoded protein is CASRVTGVVRGYTF.

The gene calls are TRBV4-3 and TRBJ2-1; the D is unclear. Deletions cut 0 bases from V and 4 bases from J, with 10 bases between. The CDR3 runs to 15 residues. CDR1 and CDR2 (germline): LGHNA, YSLEER. CDR3 sequence reads: CASSQDRHRYNEQFF. The CDR3 DNA reads as TGCGCCAGCAGCCAAGATCGTCACAGATACAATGAGCAGTTCTTC.

The chain carries TRBV18 and TRBJ2-7; D may be TRBD1 (6 bases). V was cut by 3 bases and J by 4 bases, with 10 bases left in between. Germline CDR1 reads KGHSH; CDR2 reads LQKENI. The CDR3 spans 13 residues. Here the CDR3 reads CASSPGAAYEQYF. CDR3 nucleotides: TGTGCCAGCTCACCGGGGGCAGCATACGAGCAGTACTTC.

V gene TRBV7-8 combines with J gene TRBJ1-1; a possible D gene is TRBD1 (6 bases). The CDR3 is 17 residues long. The germline gives CDR1 SGHVS, CDR2 FQNEAQ. Trimming pared 5 bases from V and 4 bases from J, leaving 23 bases between. The DNA for the CDR3 is TGTGCCAGCAGCAGGTTGAGGGGACATCAAAGGGGCACTGAAGCTTTCTTT. Residues: CASSRLRGHQRGTEAFF.